This T cell receptor beta chain was sequenced for a study of Ad26.COV2.S vaccination and SARS-CoV-2 variants (TCRdb year 2021). Broadly, across the study: Vaccine-arm donors were drawn from COV1001, a multicentre, randomized, double-blind, placebo-controlled phase I-IIa trial of Ad26.COV2.S in healthy adults. A total of around 32 samples were included in the TCR-sequenced set, comprising roughly 19 Ad26.COV2.S vaccine recipients, 5 placebo recipients and 8 SARS-CoV-2 convalescent individuals. Ad26.COV2.S was administered intramuscularly at 5 x 10^10 or 1 x 10^11 viral particles, either as a single shot or as two shots given 56 days apart. Investigators remained blinded to trial group allocation during experiments and outcome assessment. Trial participants were randomized into five groups of five, in which low-dose or high-dose Ad26.COV2.S was given once or twice, or placebo was given on both occasions. TCRbeta repertoire sequencing served as the tool for gauging how specific and how broad the SARS-CoV-2-reactive T cell receptors were following Ad26.COV2.S vaccination.

The study at large found these results: After vaccination, spike-specific CD8+ and CD4+ T cell responses were reported to show substantial breadth. Non-spike TCR breadth was comparable between vaccine and placebo recipients, consistent with the vaccine containing only spike. The authors noted that the TCR breadth and depth analyses may have underestimated total T cell responses. The study was not powered to compare responses between vaccine doses or regimens. Higher spike-specific TCR breadth was observed in Ad26.COV2.S recipients than in placebo recipients (P = 0.0014).

The immunoSEQ Assay was used to sequence TCRbeta CDR3 regions. After extraction, genomic DNA underwent amplification by bias-controlled multiplex PCR, followed by high-throughput sequencing. The original pipeline was this. To quantify the absolute abundance of every unique TCRbeta CDR3 region, sequences were collapsed and filtered. T cell fraction was estimated by normalization of TCRbeta template counts to usable DNA, with usable DNA being measured through amplification of reference genes present in all nucleated cells. Repertoire TCRs were annotated as SARS-CoV-2-specific when V gene, CDR3 amino acid sequence and J gene were exactly matched to a known reactive TCR set. The reference SARS-CoV-2 TCR set came from MIRA and was filtered for enrichment in COVID-19-positive ImmuneCODE repertoires, removing public or cross-reactive TCRs. Using the MIRA antigens, annotated TCRs were further analysed by specific ORF or by position within an ORF. Breadth was defined as the number of annotated unique rearrangements divided by the total number of unique productive rearrangements, and depth was defined as the summed frequency of the annotated unique rearrangements. TCR breadth was compared between groups using two-sided Wilcoxon rank-sum tests. In its TCRdb copy, this immuneACCESS table keeps in-frame sequences only and misses some clones. Where compared with another copy, unresolved V genes explain less than half of these, and the others have no known cause. V and J calls and clone size are those listed in that table; D and trimming were worked out from the DNA. The sample contains around 340,000 clones, around nine tenths of them found a single time. Around 10% of the sample lies in the top ten.

Concerning this clone itself: The target of this receptor is not known. Per-nucleotide qualities are absent, and no much larger clonotype sits a single base away.

The meaning of the sample's treatment or condition label: 15 to 20 received Ad26.COV2.S at low or high dose, single or two shots; several received placebo; per-sample allocation not given. For vaccine and placebo recipients, the sequenced repertoires came from samples collected on day 63 after the first injection. In Cohort 1b, some 25 adults aged 18-55 years were enrolled at a single site in Boston, USA, between 29 July and 7 August 2020. Ad26.COV2.S consisted of a replication-incompetent adenovirus type 26 vector by which a prefusion-stabilized SARS-CoV-2 spike protein from the original Wuhan strain was expressed. Specimen: peripheral blood, collected in a trial of Ad26.COV2.S vaccine versus placebo. The TCR was taken from a person aged 18-60 years who received the Ad26.COV2.S COVID-19 vaccine or a placebo.

CDR3 protein: CASSYSGRDFSLEQFF. The sequence in DNA is TGTGCCAGCAGTTACTCCGGCCGGGACTTCTCCCTTGAGCAGTTCTTC. Rearrangement joined TRBV6-2 or TRBV6-3 to TRBJ2-1, and possibly TRBD2, on 6 matching bases. Trimming costs V 0 bases and J 9 bases, and their ends lie 18 bases apart. The CDR3 numbers 16 residues from cysteine through phenylalanine. Only CDR3 DNA is held: 48 bases, read in frame from base 1. CDR1 and CDR2 (MNHEY, SVGEGT) derive from the germline V gene.